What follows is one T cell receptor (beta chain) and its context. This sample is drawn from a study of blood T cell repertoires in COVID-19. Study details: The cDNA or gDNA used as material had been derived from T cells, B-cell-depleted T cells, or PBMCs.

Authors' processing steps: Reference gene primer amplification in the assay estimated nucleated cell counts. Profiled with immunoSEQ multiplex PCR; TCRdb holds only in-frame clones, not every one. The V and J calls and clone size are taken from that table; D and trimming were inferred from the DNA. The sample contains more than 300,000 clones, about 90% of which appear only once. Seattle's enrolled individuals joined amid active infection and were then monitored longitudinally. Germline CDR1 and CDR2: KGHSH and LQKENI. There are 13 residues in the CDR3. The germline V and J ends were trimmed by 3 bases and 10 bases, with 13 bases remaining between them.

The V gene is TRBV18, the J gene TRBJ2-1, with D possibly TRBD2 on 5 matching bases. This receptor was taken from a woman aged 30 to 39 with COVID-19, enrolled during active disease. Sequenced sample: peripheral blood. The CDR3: CASSPSDRGEQFF. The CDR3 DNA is TGTGCCAGCTCACCGTCAGACCGGGGAGAGCAGTTCTTC.